The entry below describes one T cell receptor (beta chain). Seattle's enrolled individuals joined amid active infection and were then monitored longitudinally. In the authors' workflow: Amplifying reference gene primers gave estimates of nucleated cell counts. TCRdb's table, derived via immunoSEQ multiplex PCR, lists solely in-frame clones and lacks some. V and J calls and clone size are as listed in that table; D and trimming were resolved from the DNA. The sample records about 200,000 clones, approximately 90% being singletons. This CDR3 comprises 14 residues. With 0 bases removed from V and 9 bases from J, the gap between germline ends came to 13 bases. Per the germline V gene, CDR1 is SGDLS and CDR2 is YYNGEE. The data belong to a study of blood T cell repertoires in COVID-19.

This clonotype was obtained from a man aged 50 to 59 with COVID-19, enrolled during active disease. The sequenced sample was peripheral blood. The chain is built from TRBV9 and TRBJ2-1, with D perhaps TRBD2 (6 bases). The CDR3 loop is CASSVEEGWGEQFF. Written as DNA, the CDR3 is TGTGCCAGCAGCGTAGAGGAGGGGTGGGGTGAGCAGTTCTTC.